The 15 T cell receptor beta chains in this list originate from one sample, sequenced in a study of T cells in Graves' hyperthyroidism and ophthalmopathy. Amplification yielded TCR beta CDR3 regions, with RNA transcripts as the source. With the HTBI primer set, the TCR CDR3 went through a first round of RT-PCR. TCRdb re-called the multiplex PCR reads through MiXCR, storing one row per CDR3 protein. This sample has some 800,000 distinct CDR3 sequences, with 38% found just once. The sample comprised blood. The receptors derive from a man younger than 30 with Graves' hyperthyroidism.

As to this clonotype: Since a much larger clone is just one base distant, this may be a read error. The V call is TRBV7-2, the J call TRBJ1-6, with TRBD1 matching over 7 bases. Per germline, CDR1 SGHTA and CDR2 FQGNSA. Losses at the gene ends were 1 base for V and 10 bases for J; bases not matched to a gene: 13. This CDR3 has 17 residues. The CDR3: CASSLGSGTGVLSPLHF. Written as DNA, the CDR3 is TGTGCCAGCAGCTTAGGATCAGGAACAGGGGTATTATCACCCCTCCACTTT.

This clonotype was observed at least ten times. The CDR3 here is CASFGGELFF. CDR3 sequence (DNA): TGTGCCAGCTTTGGCGGGGAGCTGTTTTTT. This chain connects TRBV12-3 or TRBV12-4 to TRBJ2-2; D unclear. Trimming pared 8 bases from V and 7 bases from J, leaving 5 bases between. The CDR3 sequence is 10 residues long.

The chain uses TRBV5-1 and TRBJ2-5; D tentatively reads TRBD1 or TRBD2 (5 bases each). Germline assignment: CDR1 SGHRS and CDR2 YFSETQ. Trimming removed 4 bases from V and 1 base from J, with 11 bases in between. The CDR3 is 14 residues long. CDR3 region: CASSEVGTQETQYF. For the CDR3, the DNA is TGCGCCAGCAGCGAGGTCGGGACCCAAGAGACCCAGTACTTC.

The chain's CDR3 is CASSLVGDQTLHF. The CDR3 DNA reads as TGTGCCAGCAGCTTGGTTGGCGACCAAACCCTCCACTTT. The V call is TRBV7-2, the J call TRBJ1-6; D is ambiguous. The germline gives CDR1 SGHTA, CDR2 FQGNSA. The CDR3 covers 13 residues. Trimming cost V 3 bases and J 14 bases, with 14 bases left between them.

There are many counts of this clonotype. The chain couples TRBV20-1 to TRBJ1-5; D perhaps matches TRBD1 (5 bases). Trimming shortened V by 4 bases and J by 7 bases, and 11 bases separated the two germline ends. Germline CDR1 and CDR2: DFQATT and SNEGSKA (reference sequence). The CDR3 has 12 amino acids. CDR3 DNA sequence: TGCAGTGCTATGGGGGGAGGCCAGCCCCAGCATTTT. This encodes CSAMGGGQPQHF.

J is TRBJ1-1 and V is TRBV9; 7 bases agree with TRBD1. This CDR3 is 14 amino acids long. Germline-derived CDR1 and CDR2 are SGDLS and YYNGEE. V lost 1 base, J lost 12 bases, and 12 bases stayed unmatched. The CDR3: CASSVTPGTDLPFF. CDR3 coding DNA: TGTGCCAGCAGCGTAACCCCCGGGACAGACCTCCCTTTCTTT. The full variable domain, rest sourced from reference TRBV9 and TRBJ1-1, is DSGVTQTPKHLITATGQRVTLRCSPRSGDLSVYWYQQSLDQGLQFLIQYYNGEERAKGNILERFSAQQFPDLHSELNLSSLELGDSALYFCASSVTPGTDLPFFGQGTRLTVV.

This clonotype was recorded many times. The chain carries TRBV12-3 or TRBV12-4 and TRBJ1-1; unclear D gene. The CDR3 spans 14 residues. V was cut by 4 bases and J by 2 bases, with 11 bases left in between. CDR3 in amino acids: CASSSRASNTEAFF. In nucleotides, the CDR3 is TGTGCCAGCAGTTCCCGGGCCAGTAACACTGAAGCTTTCTTT.

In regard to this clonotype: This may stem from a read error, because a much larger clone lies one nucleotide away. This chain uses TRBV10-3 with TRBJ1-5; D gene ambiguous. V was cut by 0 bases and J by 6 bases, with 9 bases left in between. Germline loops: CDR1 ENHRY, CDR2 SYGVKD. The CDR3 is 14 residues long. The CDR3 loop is CAISESKGIQPQHF. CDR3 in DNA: TGTGCCATCAGTGAGTCGAAAGGTATTCAGCCCCAGCATTTT.

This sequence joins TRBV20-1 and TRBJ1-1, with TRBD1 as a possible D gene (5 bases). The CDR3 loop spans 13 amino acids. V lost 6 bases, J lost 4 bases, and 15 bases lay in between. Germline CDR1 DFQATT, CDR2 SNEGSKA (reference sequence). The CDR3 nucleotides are TGCAGTGCGGGATTCCCGGGGCGCACTGAAGCTTTCTTT. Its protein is CSAGFPGRTEAFF.

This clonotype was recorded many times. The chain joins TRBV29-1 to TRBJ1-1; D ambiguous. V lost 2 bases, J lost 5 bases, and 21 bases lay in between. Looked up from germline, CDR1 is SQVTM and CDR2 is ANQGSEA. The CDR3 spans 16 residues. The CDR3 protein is CSVERGRRTRRTEAFF. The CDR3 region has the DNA TGCAGCGTTGAACGGGGTAGAAGGACGCGGAGGACTGAAGCTTTCTTT.

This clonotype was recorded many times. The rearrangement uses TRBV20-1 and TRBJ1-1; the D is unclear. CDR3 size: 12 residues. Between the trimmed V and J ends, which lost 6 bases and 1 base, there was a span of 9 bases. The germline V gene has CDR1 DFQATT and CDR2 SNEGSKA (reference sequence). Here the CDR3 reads CSAEGGNTEAFF. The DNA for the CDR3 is TGCAGTGCGGAGGGTGGGAACACTGAAGCTTTCTTT.

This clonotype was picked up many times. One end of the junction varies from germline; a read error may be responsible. The CDR3 region is CASSQDDDINF. In DNA, the CDR3 is TGCGCCAGCAGCCAAGATGACGATATCAACTTT. The J gene is TRBJ1-1, the V gene TRBV4-1; D gene uncertain. The CDR3 covers 11 residues. Germline V lookup: CDR1 MGHRA, CDR2 YSYEKL.

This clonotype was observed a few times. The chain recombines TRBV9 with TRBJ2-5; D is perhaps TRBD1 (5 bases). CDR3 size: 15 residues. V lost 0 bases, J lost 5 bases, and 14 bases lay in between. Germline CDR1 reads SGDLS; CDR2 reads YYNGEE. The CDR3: CASSVGGQGEETQYF. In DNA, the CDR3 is TGTGCCAGCAGCGTAGGGGGCCAGGGTGAGGAGACCCAGTACTTC.

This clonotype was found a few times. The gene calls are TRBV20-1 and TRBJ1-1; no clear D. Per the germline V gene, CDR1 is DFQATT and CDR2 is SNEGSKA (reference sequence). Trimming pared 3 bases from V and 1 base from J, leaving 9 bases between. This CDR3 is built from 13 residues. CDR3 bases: TGCAGTGCTAGGTTACAGCCGAACACTGAAGCTTTCTTT. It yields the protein CSARLQPNTEAFF.

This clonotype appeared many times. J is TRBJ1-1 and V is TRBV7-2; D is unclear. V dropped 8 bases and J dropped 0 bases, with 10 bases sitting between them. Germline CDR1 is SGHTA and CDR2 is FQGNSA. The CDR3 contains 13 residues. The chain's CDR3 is CASLAEVNTEAFF. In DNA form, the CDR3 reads TGTGCCAGCCTTGCTGAGGTGAACACTGAAGCTTTCTTT.